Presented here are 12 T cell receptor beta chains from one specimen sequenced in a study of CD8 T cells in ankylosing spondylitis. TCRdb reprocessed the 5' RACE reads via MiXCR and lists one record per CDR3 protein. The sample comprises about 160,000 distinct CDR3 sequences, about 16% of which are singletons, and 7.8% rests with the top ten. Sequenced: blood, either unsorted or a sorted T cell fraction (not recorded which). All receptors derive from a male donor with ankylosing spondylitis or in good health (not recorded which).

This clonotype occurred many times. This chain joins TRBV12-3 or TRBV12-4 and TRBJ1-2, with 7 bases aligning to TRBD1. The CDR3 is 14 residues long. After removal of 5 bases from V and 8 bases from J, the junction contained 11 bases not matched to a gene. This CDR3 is CASSPSQGMNGYTF. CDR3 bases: TGTGCCAGCAGTCCCTCACAGGGGATGAACGGCTACACCTTC.

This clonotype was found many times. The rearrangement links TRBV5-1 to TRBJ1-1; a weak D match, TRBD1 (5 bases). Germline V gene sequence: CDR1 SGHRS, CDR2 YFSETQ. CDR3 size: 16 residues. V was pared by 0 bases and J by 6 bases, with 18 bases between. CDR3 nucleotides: TGCGCCAGCAGCTTGGGGGGGGATCCTACTGCCCCTGAAGCTTTCTTT. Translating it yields CASSLGGDPTAPEAFF.

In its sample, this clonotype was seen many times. The CDR3 bases are TGTGCCAGCAGCTTTGGCGGGTTTGGCGACGAGCAGTACTTC. It specifies CASSFGGFGDEQYF. The chain combines TRBV11-2 with TRBJ2-7, with a tentative D call TRBD2 (5 bases). The CDR3 sequence is 14 residues long. V lost 3 bases, J lost 5 bases, and 14 bases lay in between. CDR1 SGHAT and CDR2 FQNNGV come from the germline V gene.

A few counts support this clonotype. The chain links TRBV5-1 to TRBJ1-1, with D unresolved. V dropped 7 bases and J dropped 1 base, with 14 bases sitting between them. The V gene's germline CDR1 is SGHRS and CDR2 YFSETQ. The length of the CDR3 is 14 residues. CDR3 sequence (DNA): TGCGCCAGCCAGAGGAGGGCCGGGAACACTGAAGCTTTCTTT. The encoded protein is CASQRRAGNTEAFF. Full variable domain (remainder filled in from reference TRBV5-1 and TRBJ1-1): KAGVTQTPRYLIKTRGQQVTLSCSPISGHRSVSWYQQTPGQGLQFLFEYFSETQRNKGNFPGRFSGRQFSNSRSEMNVSTLELGDSALYLCASQRRAGNTEAFFGQGTRLTVV.

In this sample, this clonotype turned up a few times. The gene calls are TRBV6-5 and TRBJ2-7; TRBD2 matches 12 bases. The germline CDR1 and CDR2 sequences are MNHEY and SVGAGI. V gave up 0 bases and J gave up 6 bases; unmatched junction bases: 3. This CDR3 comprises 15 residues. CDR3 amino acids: CASSYSTSGSGEQYF. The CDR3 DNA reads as TGTGCCAGCAGTTACTCGACTAGCGGGAGTGGCGAGCAGTACTTC.

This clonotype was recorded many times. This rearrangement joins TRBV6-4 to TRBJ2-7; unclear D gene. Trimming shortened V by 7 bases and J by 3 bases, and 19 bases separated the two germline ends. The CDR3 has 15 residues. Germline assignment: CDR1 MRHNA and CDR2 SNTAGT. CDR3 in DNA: TGTGCCAGCATCCGAAGGAATAGTCCTAACTACGAGCAGTACTTC. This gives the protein CASIRRNSPNYEQYF.

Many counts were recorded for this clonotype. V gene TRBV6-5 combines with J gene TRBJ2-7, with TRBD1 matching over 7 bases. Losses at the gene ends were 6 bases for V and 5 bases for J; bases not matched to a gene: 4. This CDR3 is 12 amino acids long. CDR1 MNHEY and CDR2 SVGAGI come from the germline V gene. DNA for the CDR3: TGTGCCAGCAGCCACAGGGGCAACGAGCAGTACTTC. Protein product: CASSHRGNEQYF.

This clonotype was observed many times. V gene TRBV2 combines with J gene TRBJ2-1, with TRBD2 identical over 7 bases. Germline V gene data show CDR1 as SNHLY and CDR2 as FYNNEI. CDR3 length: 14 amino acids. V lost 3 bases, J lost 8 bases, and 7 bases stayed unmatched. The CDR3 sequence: CASSDSGGSDEQFF. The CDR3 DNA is TGTGCCAGCAGTGATAGTGGCGGGAGCGATGAGCAGTTCTTC.

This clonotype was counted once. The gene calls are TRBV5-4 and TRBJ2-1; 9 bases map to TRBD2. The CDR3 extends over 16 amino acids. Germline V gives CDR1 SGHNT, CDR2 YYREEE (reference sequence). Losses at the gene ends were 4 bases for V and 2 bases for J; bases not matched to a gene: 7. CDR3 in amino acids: CASSPGAGGPYNEQFF. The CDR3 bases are TGTGCCAGCAGCCCGGGGGCGGGAGGGCCCTACAATGAGCAGTTCTTC.

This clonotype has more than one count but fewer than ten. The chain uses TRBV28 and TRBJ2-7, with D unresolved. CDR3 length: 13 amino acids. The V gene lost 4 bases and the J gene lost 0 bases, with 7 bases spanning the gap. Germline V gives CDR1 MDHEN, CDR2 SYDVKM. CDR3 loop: CASSSHSSYEQYF. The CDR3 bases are TGTGCCAGCAGTTCCCACAGCTCCTACGAGCAGTACTTC.

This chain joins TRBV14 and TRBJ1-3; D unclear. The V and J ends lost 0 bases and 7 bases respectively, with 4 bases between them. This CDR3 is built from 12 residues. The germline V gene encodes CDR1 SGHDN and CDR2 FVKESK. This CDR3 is CASSQDGNTIYF. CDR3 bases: TGTGCCAGCAGCCAAGATGGGAACACCATATATTTT.

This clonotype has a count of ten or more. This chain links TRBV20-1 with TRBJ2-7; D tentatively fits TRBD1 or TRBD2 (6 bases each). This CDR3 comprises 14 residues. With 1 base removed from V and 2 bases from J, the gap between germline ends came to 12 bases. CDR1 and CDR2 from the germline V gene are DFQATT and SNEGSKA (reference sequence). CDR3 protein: CSARGGADTYEQYF. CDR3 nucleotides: TGCAGTGCTAGAGGGGGGGCCGATACCTACGAGCAGTACTTC.